This T cell receptor (beta chain) came from a study of a mutant IDH1 vaccine in newly diagnosed glioma. Study information: Vaccines were begun 4-6 weeks after radiotherapy alone, or with temozolomide cycles. Sex distribution of treated patients was about 62% male and around 38% female; mean age was 40.4 years. The study's findings and limits: Among patients, 80% to 95% showed immune responses induced by the vaccine.

The method was immunoSEQ multiplex PCR; TCRdb's version includes in-frame clones alone and lacks a portion of them. The sample includes nearly 55,000 clones, over 70% seen only once; the top ten take approximately 3.1%. The time point is: week 5, during vaccination. Every single dose of the vaccine, 300 ug of mutant IDH1 20-mer peptide, came with topical imiquimod. V lost 2 bases, J lost 0 bases, and 7 bases lay in between. This CDR3 region has 14 residues. Germline CDR1 and CDR2: MNHEY and SMNVEV (reference sequence). Of note for this clone: Its antigen is unidentified.

Sequenced here: PBMCs, sampled from a glioma patient whose treatment included an IDH1 peptide vaccine. The V and J genes are TRBV27 and TRBJ1-1; D remains unclear. The origin of this receptor is a man under 40 with glioma. CDR3 nucleotide sequence: TGTGCCAGCAGTTTAGCCCGGATGAACACTGAAGCTTTCTTT. As protein: CASSLARMNTEAFF.